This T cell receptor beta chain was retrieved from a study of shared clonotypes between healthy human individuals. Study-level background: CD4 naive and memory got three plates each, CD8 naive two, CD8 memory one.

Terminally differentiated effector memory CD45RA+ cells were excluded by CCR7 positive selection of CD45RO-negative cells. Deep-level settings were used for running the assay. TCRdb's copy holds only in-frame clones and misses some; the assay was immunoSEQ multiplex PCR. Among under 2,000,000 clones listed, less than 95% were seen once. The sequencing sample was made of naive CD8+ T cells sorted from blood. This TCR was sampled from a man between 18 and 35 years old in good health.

The CDR3 region is CASSLQGETYEQYF. CDR3 nucleotide sequence: TGTGCCAGCAGCTTACAGGGGGAAACCTACGAGCAGTACTTC. This chain connects TRBV11-2 to TRBJ2-7, with 7 bases matching TRBD1. Per germline, CDR1 SGHAT and CDR2 FQNNGV. The CDR3 has 14 amino acids. Trimming removed 2 bases from V and 2 bases from J; junction bases left unmatched: 3.